A selection of T cell receptor beta chains follows, all from one sample in a study of T cell responses to AZD1222 COVID-19 vaccine. Here immunoSEQ multiplex PCR was the method, and the copy in TCRdb shows in-frame clones only, minus some. The sample has about 110,000 clones, around 90% seen once. Sequencing used peripheral blood, obtained on day 0 of AZD1222 vaccination. These TCRs come from an adult in good health. CDR3s include the opening cysteine and the closing phenylalanine or tryptophan. Each record gives: CDR3 length, clone size, V gene, D gene, J gene, CDR3 DNA, CDR3 protein. The D gene is left open where the match is weak. Clone size, where shown, is once, few, many, or a class for clones that have expanded.

cdr3_length: 14; clone_size: NA; v_call: TRBV5-1; d_call: TRBD2; j_call: TRBJ2-7; cdr3_nt: TGCGCCAGCAGCCCCGGGACTAGTGACAACGAGCAGTACTTC; cdr3_aa: CASSPGTSDNEQYF
cdr3_length: 15; clone_size: NA; v_call: TRBV3-1/TRBV3-2; d_call: NA; j_call: TRBJ2-1; cdr3_nt: TGTGCCAGCAGCCAAGGGGGACGTCGGGAGCCTGAGCAGTTCTTC; cdr3_aa: CASSQGGRREPEQFF
cdr3_length: 16; clone_size: NA; v_call: TRBV7-9; d_call: NA; j_call: TRBJ2-3; cdr3_nt: TGTGCCAGCAGCTTTACGGGACGGAGGGCCACCGTAACGCAGTATTTT; cdr3_aa: CASSFTGRRATVTQYF
cdr3_length: 14; clone_size: NA; v_call: TRBV19; d_call: NA; j_call: TRBJ1-1; cdr3_nt: TGTGCCAGTAGTTCCGGGACAATCGGCACTGAAGCTTTCTTT; cdr3_aa: CASSSGTIGTEAFF
cdr3_length: 14; clone_size: NA; v_call: TRBV7-9; d_call: NA; j_call: TRBJ1-1; cdr3_nt: TGTGCCAGCGTTACCGGGACAACAAACACTGAAGCTTTCTTT; cdr3_aa: CASVTGTTNTEAFF
cdr3_length: 12; clone_size: NA; v_call: TRBV15; d_call: NA; j_call: TRBJ1-5; cdr3_nt: TGTGCCACCAGCAGAGATAATCAGCCCCAGCATTTT; cdr3_aa: CATSRDNQPQHF
cdr3_length: 15; clone_size: NA; v_call: TRBV27; d_call: NA; j_call: TRBJ1-1; cdr3_nt: TGTGCCAGCAGTCCCACGGGGGGCTGGAACACTGAAGCTTTCTTT; cdr3_aa: CASSPTGGWNTEAFF
cdr3_length: 13; clone_size: NA; v_call: TRBV12-3/TRBV12-4; d_call: NA; j_call: TRBJ1-6; cdr3_nt: TGTGCCAGCAGTCCTTCTCGAGGCGGACCCCTCCACTTT; cdr3_aa: CASSPSRGGPLHF
cdr3_length: 15; clone_size: NA; v_call: TRBV4-3; d_call: TRBD2; j_call: TRBJ2-5; cdr3_nt: TGCGCCAGCAGCCAGGGGGGACTAGGGGCAGAGACCCAGTACTTC; cdr3_aa: CASSQGGLGAETQYF
cdr3_length: 14; clone_size: NA; v_call: TRBV6-5; d_call: NA; j_call: TRBJ1-5; cdr3_nt: TGTGCCAGCAGTCCTCGGGGGTCATATCAGCCCCAGCATTTT; cdr3_aa: CASSPRGSYQPQHF
cdr3_length: 15; clone_size: once; v_call: TRBV11-2; d_call: NA; j_call: TRBJ1-1; cdr3_nt: TGTGCCAGCAGCTTAAACCTTGGGGGACCGAGTGAAGCTTTCTTT; cdr3_aa: CASSLNLGGPSEAFF
cdr3_length: 14; clone_size: few; v_call: TRBV5-1; d_call: NA; j_call: TRBJ1-5; cdr3_nt: TGCGCCAGCAGCCGCGAGGGGTACGGTCAGCCCCAGCATTTT; cdr3_aa: CASSREGYGQPQHF
cdr3_length: 17; clone_size: NA; v_call: TRBV27; d_call: NA; j_call: TRBJ1-5; cdr3_nt: TGTGCCAGCAGTTCATGGGGGGCCCCAAAGGACAATCAGCCCCAGCATTTT; cdr3_aa: CASSSWGAPKDNQPQHF
cdr3_length: 11; clone_size: NA; v_call: TRBV10-3; d_call: NA; j_call: TRBJ1-1; cdr3_nt: TGTGCCATCGGGAGGAACACTGAAGCTTTCTTT; cdr3_aa: CAIGRNTEAFF
cdr3_length: 12; clone_size: NA; v_call: TRBV12-3/TRBV12-4; d_call: NA; j_call: TRBJ1-1; cdr3_nt: TGTGCCAGCACCGGGGAGAACACTGAAGCTTTCTTT; cdr3_aa: CASTGENTEAFF
cdr3_length: 15; clone_size: NA; v_call: TRBV27; d_call: TRBD1; j_call: TRBJ1-1; cdr3_nt: TGTGCCAGCAGTTTTTCCAGGGGGGTGCACACTGAAGCTTTCTTT; cdr3_aa: CASSFSRGVHTEAFF
cdr3_length: 17; clone_size: NA; v_call: TRBV5-1; d_call: TRBD1; j_call: TRBJ1-6; cdr3_nt: TGCGCCAGCAGCTGGATCGAGTTGACAGGGAAAGGTTCACCCCTCCACTTT; cdr3_aa: CASSWIELTGKGSPLHF
cdr3_length: 19; clone_size: NA; v_call: TRBV5-1; d_call: NA; j_call: TRBJ2-6; cdr3_nt: TGCGCCAGCAGCAGGGACCCCGGGTCGCCGATCTCTGGGGCCAACGTCCTGACTTTC; cdr3_aa: CASSRDPGSPISGANVLTF
cdr3_length: 17; clone_size: NA; v_call: TRBV6-2/TRBV6-3; d_call: TRBD1; j_call: TRBJ1-1; cdr3_nt: TGTGCCAGCAGTTACCCGAGCAAAGGGGGCACGAACACTGAAGCTTTCTTT; cdr3_aa: CASSYPSKGGTNTEAFF
cdr3_length: 15; clone_size: NA; v_call: TRBV3-1/TRBV3-2; d_call: NA; j_call: TRBJ1-2; cdr3_nt: TGTGCCAGCAGCCAAGGGGCAGGGAGTAACTATGGCTACACCTTC; cdr3_aa: CASSQGAGSNYGYTF
cdr3_length: 15; clone_size: NA; v_call: TRBV20-1; d_call: TRBD1; j_call: TRBJ1-5; cdr3_nt: TGCAGTGCTAGTGGCAGGGGGCTTAGCAATCAGCCCCAGCATTTT; cdr3_aa: CSASGRGLSNQPQHF
cdr3_length: 14; clone_size: NA; v_call: TRBV6-1; d_call: NA; j_call: TRBJ1-2; cdr3_nt: TGTGCCAGCAGTGAACTTGGGGAATCCCCTGGCTACACCTTC; cdr3_aa: CASSELGESPGYTF
cdr3_length: 17; clone_size: NA; v_call: TRBV5-1; d_call: TRBD2; j_call: TRBJ2-1; cdr3_nt: TGCGCCAGCAGCTTGGCAGTGAGCGCGGGGGGAGGTCGTGAGCAGTTCTTC; cdr3_aa: CASSLAVSAGGGREQFF
cdr3_length: 14; clone_size: once; v_call: TRBV19; d_call: NA; j_call: TRBJ2-5; cdr3_nt: TGTGCCAGTAGGGCAGGAGGCCCGGGGGAGACCCAGTACTTC; cdr3_aa: CASRAGGPGETQYF
cdr3_length: 14; clone_size: NA; v_call: TRBV6-2/TRBV6-3; d_call: TRBD1; j_call: TRBJ2-7; cdr3_nt: TGTGCCAGCAGTCACGCGGGACAGGGGTACGAGCAGTACTTC; cdr3_aa: CASSHAGQGYEQYF
cdr3_length: 16; clone_size: NA; v_call: TRBV7-2; d_call: TRBD2; j_call: TRBJ2-3; cdr3_nt: TGTGCCAGCAGTTCTAAAAGCGGGGGGGCCATAGATACGCAGTATTTT; cdr3_aa: CASSSKSGGAIDTQYF
cdr3_length: 17; clone_size: NA; v_call: TRBV2; d_call: TRBD1; j_call: TRBJ2-6; cdr3_nt: TGTGCCAGCAGTGCCGGGACAGGCTCCCGTGGGGCCAACGTCCTGACTTTC; cdr3_aa: CASSAGTGSRGANVLTF
cdr3_length: 12; clone_size: NA; v_call: TRBV6-5; d_call: NA; j_call: TRBJ1-5; cdr3_nt: TGTGCCAGCAACATCTTTAATCAGCCCCAGCATTTT; cdr3_aa: CASNIFNQPQHF
cdr3_length: 14; clone_size: NA; v_call: TRBV5-1; d_call: NA; j_call: TRBJ2-7; cdr3_nt: TGCGCCAGCGCCGGGACTGGACCCTCCTACGAGCAGTACTTC; cdr3_aa: CASAGTGPSYEQYF
cdr3_length: 15; clone_size: NA; v_call: TRBV7-2; d_call: NA; j_call: TRBJ2-5; cdr3_nt: TGTGCCAGCAGCTTAGCTTTTAGGGACCAAGAGACCCAGTACTTC; cdr3_aa: CASSLAFRDQETQYF
cdr3_length: 12; clone_size: once; v_call: TRBV25-1; d_call: NA; j_call: TRBJ2-3; cdr3_nt: TGTGCCAGCACGGGGGGCACAGATACGCAGTATTTT; cdr3_aa: CASTGGTDTQYF
cdr3_length: 15; clone_size: once; v_call: TRBV7-9; d_call: NA; j_call: TRBJ1-6; cdr3_nt: TGTGCCAGCAGTTGGACCGGGACGGACAATTCACCCCTCCACTTT; cdr3_aa: CASSWTGTDNSPLHF
cdr3_length: 13; clone_size: NA; v_call: TRBV6-5; d_call: NA; j_call: TRBJ1-2; cdr3_nt: TGTGCCAGCAGTTACTTGGGGGATTATGGCTACACCTTC; cdr3_aa: CASSYLGDYGYTF
cdr3_length: 15; clone_size: NA; v_call: TRBV7-2; d_call: NA; j_call: TRBJ2-5; cdr3_nt: TGTGCCAGCAGCCCCCCGACTAGGCCGTTAGAGACCCAGTACTTC; cdr3_aa: CASSPPTRPLETQYF
cdr3_length: 14; clone_size: NA; v_call: TRBV5-1; d_call: NA; j_call: TRBJ2-7; cdr3_nt: TGCGCCAGCAGCTTGTTCATACCAACCTACGAGCAGTACTTC; cdr3_aa: CASSLFIPTYEQYF
cdr3_length: 14; clone_size: NA; v_call: TRBV6-5; d_call: NA; j_call: TRBJ1-1; cdr3_nt: TGTGCCAGCAGTTTGGGGCTTCCTGACACTGAAGCTTTCTTT; cdr3_aa: CASSLGLPDTEAFF
cdr3_length: 12; clone_size: NA; v_call: TRBV6-2/TRBV6-3; d_call: NA; j_call: TRBJ1-6; cdr3_nt: TGTGCCAGCAGTTACGGGGCTGCACCCCTCCACTTT; cdr3_aa: CASSYGAAPLHF
cdr3_length: 14; clone_size: few; v_call: TRBV27; d_call: NA; j_call: TRBJ1-2; cdr3_nt: TGTGCCAGCAGTATGAGTCCGGTAAACTATGGCTACACCTTC; cdr3_aa: CASSMSPVNYGYTF
cdr3_length: 16; clone_size: NA; v_call: TRBV7-2; d_call: NA; j_call: TRBJ2-5; cdr3_nt: TGTGCCAGCAGCATGTCGAGGGGTCTTAGTATGGAGACCCAGTACTTC; cdr3_aa: CASSMSRGLSMETQYF
cdr3_length: 14; clone_size: NA; v_call: TRBV5-6; d_call: TRBD1; j_call: TRBJ1-6; cdr3_nt: TGTGCCAGCAGCTTGGATGACAGGGGCTCACCCCTCCACTTT; cdr3_aa: CASSLDDRGSPLHF
cdr3_length: 15; clone_size: NA; v_call: TRBV5-4; d_call: NA; j_call: TRBJ2-1; cdr3_nt: TGTGCCAGCAGCTGGGGGACGAATTTAAACAATGAGCAGTTCTTC; cdr3_aa: CASSWGTNLNNEQFF
cdr3_length: 13; clone_size: NA; v_call: TRBV19; d_call: TRBD1; j_call: TRBJ1-2; cdr3_nt: TGTGCCAGCGGCGGACAGACAGGGTACGGCTACACCTTC; cdr3_aa: CASGGQTGYGYTF
cdr3_length: 14; clone_size: NA; v_call: TRBV7-2; d_call: NA; j_call: TRBJ1-6; cdr3_nt: TGTGCCAGCAGCTTAGAGGGATATAATTCACCCCTCCACTTT; cdr3_aa: CASSLEGYNSPLHF
cdr3_length: 19; clone_size: NA; v_call: TRBV4-2; d_call: NA; j_call: TRBJ1-3; cdr3_nt: TGTGCCAGCAGCCAGCCAACCGAACGTTCTCTAGGACATGGAAACACCATATATTTT; cdr3_aa: CASSQPTERSLGHGNTIYF
cdr3_length: 13; clone_size: NA; v_call: TRBV18; d_call: TRBD1; j_call: TRBJ2-3; cdr3_nt: TGTGCCAGCTCACCCCTGGACAGGGAGGCGCAGTATTTT; cdr3_aa: CASSPLDREAQYF
cdr3_length: 18; clone_size: NA; v_call: TRBV18; d_call: TRBD1; j_call: TRBJ2-3; cdr3_nt: TGTGCCAGCTCACCAAGGAAGCACGGGACAGGGGGCACAGATACGCAGTATTTT; cdr3_aa: CASSPRKHGTGGTDTQYF
cdr3_length: 15; clone_size: NA; v_call: TRBV5-1; d_call: NA; j_call: TRBJ2-7; cdr3_nt: TGCGCCAGCAGCCCCCTAACGGGGAACTCCTACGAGCAGTACTTC; cdr3_aa: CASSPLTGNSYEQYF
cdr3_length: 18; clone_size: NA; v_call: TRBV5-5; d_call: NA; j_call: TRBJ2-3; cdr3_nt: TGTGCCAGCAGCCCAAGCGCGGTGTGGGGGGCGTACACAGATACGCAGTATTTT; cdr3_aa: CASSPSAVWGAYTDTQYF
cdr3_length: 15; clone_size: NA; v_call: TRBV5-4; d_call: NA; j_call: TRBJ2-7; cdr3_nt: TGTGCCAGCAGCGACGTGGGGGGGCCCTCCTACGAGCAGTACTTC; cdr3_aa: CASSDVGGPSYEQYF
cdr3_length: 16; clone_size: medium-sized; v_call: TRBV4-3; d_call: TRBD2; j_call: TRBJ2-5; cdr3_nt: TGCGCCAGCAGCCAAGATTATAGCGGGGGGGCTGAGACCCAGTACTTC; cdr3_aa: CASSQDYSGGAETQYF
cdr3_length: 16; clone_size: NA; v_call: TRBV3-1/TRBV3-2; d_call: NA; j_call: TRBJ2-6; cdr3_nt: TGTGCCAGCAGCCGGACCCCAGGGGCTGGGGCCAACGTCCTGACTTTC; cdr3_aa: CASSRTPGAGANVLTF
cdr3_length: 13; clone_size: NA; v_call: TRBV2; d_call: TRBD1; j_call: TRBJ2-7; cdr3_nt: TGTGCCAGCTTAGGACAGGCCAACTACGAGCAGTACTTC; cdr3_aa: CASLGQANYEQYF
cdr3_length: 10; clone_size: NA; v_call: TRBV29-1; d_call: NA; j_call: TRBJ1-3; cdr3_nt: TGCAGCGTTGAAGAGGACACCATATATTTT; cdr3_aa: CSVEEDTIYF
cdr3_length: 15; clone_size: NA; v_call: TRBV4-3; d_call: TRBD1; j_call: TRBJ1-1; cdr3_nt: TGCGCCAGCAGCCAGATGGGACAGGGGAAGACTGAAGCTTTCTTT; cdr3_aa: CASSQMGQGKTEAFF
cdr3_length: 15; clone_size: NA; v_call: TRBV5-1; d_call: NA; j_call: TRBJ1-1; cdr3_nt: TGCGCCAGCAGCCTAGGACAGAGACAATACACTGAAGCTTTCTTT; cdr3_aa: CASSLGQRQYTEAFF
cdr3_length: 16; clone_size: NA; v_call: TRBV19; d_call: TRBD1; j_call: TRBJ1-5; cdr3_nt: TGTGCCAGTAGTCCAGAACAGGGGGTGAGCAATCAGCCCCAGCATTTT; cdr3_aa: CASSPEQGVSNQPQHF
cdr3_length: 12; clone_size: NA; v_call: TRBV15; d_call: NA; j_call: TRBJ1-5; cdr3_nt: TGTGCCACCAGCAGAGGTAATCAGCCCCAGCATTTT; cdr3_aa: CATSRGNQPQHF
cdr3_length: 17; clone_size: NA; v_call: TRBV6-2/TRBV6-3; d_call: TRBD1; j_call: TRBJ2-2; cdr3_nt: TGTGCCAGCAGCCGACAGGGTAGTGCATCAGTGCCCGGGGAGCTGTTTTTT; cdr3_aa: CASSRQGSASVPGELFF
cdr3_length: 15; clone_size: NA; v_call: TRBV7-9; d_call: NA; j_call: TRBJ1-6; cdr3_nt: TGTGCCAGCAGCCTTGACGGGGCCCCCACGGCACCCCTCCACTTT; cdr3_aa: CASSLDGAPTAPLHF
cdr3_length: 13; clone_size: NA; v_call: TRBV7-2; d_call: NA; j_call: TRBJ2-7; cdr3_nt: TGTGCCAGCAGCTGGGGGTCGAGGGACGAGCAGTACTTC; cdr3_aa: CASSWGSRDEQYF